This TCR beta chain comes out of a study of T cell changes during pregnancy in multiple sclerosis. This CDR3 is 13 amino acids long. The ends lost 4 bases at V and 5 bases at J; junction bases unmatched: 3. CDR1 is SGHRS and CDR2 is YFSETQ in the germline V gene. Profiling relied on immunoSEQ multiplex PCR, and the TCRdb table lists in-frame clones only, not all of them. This table holds tens of thousands of clones, 93% found once. The material was peripheral blood, obtained after pregnancy. The clonotype originates from a female donor with multiple sclerosis, enrolled in a pregnancy study. The chain joins TRBV5-1 to TRBJ2-1, with 7 bases identical to TRBD2. In DNA form, the CDR3 reads TGCGCCAGCAGCCGGGACTACCACAATGAGCAGTTCTTC. This sequence encodes CASSRDYHNEQFF.